Below are 8 T cell receptor beta chains sequenced from a single sample in a study of blood T cell repertoires in COVID-19. Data came from immunoSEQ multiplex PCR; TCRdb stores just in-frame clones and leaves some out. The sample lists around 70,000 clones, 85% to 90% seen once, with less than 0.65% in the top ten. The specimen was peripheral blood. The receptor source for this set is a man in his sixties with acute or convalescent COVID-19.

The chain couples TRBV30 to TRBJ1-1, with D hard to call. The V gene lost 0 bases and the J gene lost 0 bases, with 14 bases spanning the gap. Germline CDR1 GTSNPN, CDR2 SVGIG (reference sequence). CDR3 length: 16 residues. This CDR3 is CAWSVLPNSMNTEAFF. In nucleotides, the CDR3 is TGTGCCTGGAGTGTACTCCCGAACAGCATGAACACTGAAGCTTTCTTT.

The V call is TRBV7-2, the J call TRBJ1-5; tentatively, D is TRBD1 (6 bases). CDR3 size: 16 residues. CDR1 SGHTA and CDR2 FQGNSA come from the germline V gene. With 1 base removed from V and 2 bases from J, the gap between germline ends came to 12 bases. The DNA for the CDR3 is TGTGCCAGCAGCTTAGGAGGGGGGGAGGGCAATCAGCCCCAGCATTTT. Translated: CASSLGGGEGNQPQHF.

The chain combines TRBV19 with TRBJ1-1; D is uncertain. CDR1 is LNHDA, CDR2 SQIVND, per germline (reference sequence). Trimming cost V 0 bases and J 6 bases, with 11 bases left between them. The length of the CDR3 is 14 residues. The CDR3 nucleotides are TGTGCCAGTAGTATAGACGGTTCTTTGTCTGAAGCTTTCTTT. This codes for CASSIDGSLSEAFF.

This clone was seen once. Written as DNA, the CDR3 is TGTGCCAGTTCCGAAATCCTAAGCGGGAGGCTCTTCAACACCGGGGAGCTGTTTTTT. The encoded protein is CASSEILSGRLFNTGELFF. The genes are TRBV19 and TRBJ2-2, with 9 bases that match TRBD2. CDR3 length: 19 amino acids. Germline V CDR1 and CDR2: LNHDA, SQIVND (reference sequence). V shed 8 bases, J shed 2 bases, and the junction held 18 bases outside the gene matches.

V usage is TRBV29-1 and J usage is TRBJ2-2; D call uncertain. Trimming removed 7 bases at V and 2 bases at J, with 11 bases between. The CDR3 totals 13 residues. The germline gives CDR1 SQVTM, CDR2 ANQGSEA. As DNA, the CDR3 is TGCAGCGGCACCTCTACTAACACCGGGGAGCTGTTTTTT. It specifies CSGTSTNTGELFF.

The J gene is TRBJ2-1, the V gene TRBV29-1; TRBD1 aligns across 10 bases. The CDR3 is 15 amino acids. The trim removed 3 bases at V and 3 bases at J, leaving 5 bases unmatched. Germline lookup yields CDR1 SQVTM and CDR2 ANQGSEA. CDR3 amino acids: CSVEAGTGDYNEQFF. The CDR3, as DNA: TGCAGCGTTGAGGCCGGGACAGGGGACTACAATGAGCAGTTCTTC.

This clone turned up a few times. V gene TRBV5-1 combines with J gene TRBJ1-2; possibly TRBD1 for D (5 bases). This CDR3 comprises 15 residues. Germline V lookup: CDR1 SGHRS, CDR2 YFSETQ. V shed 5 bases and J shed 4 bases, with 18 bases lying between them. Here the CDR3 DNA reads TGCGCCAGCAGGAACAGTACCCAGGGTGGCTATGGCTACACCTTC. Its protein is CASRNSTQGGYGYTF. The full variable domain, completed using reference TRBV5-1 and TRBJ1-2, is KAGVTQTPRYLIKTRGQQVTLSCSPISGHRSVSWYQQTPGQGLQFLFEYFSETQRNKGNFPGRFSGRQFSNSRSEMNVSTLELGDSALYLCASRNSTQGGYGYTFGSGTRLTVV.

The chain carries TRBV6-2 or TRBV6-3 and TRBJ2-4, with D perhaps TRBD1 (6 bases). Germline assignment: CDR1 MNHEY and CDR2 SVGEGT. V lost 6 bases and J 1 base, leaving 19 bases between the germline ends. This CDR3 spans 17 amino acids. CDR3 loop: CASSQPQGLGAKNIQYF. DNA for the CDR3: TGTGCCAGCAGCCAACCCCAGGGGTTAGGGGCCAAAAACATTCAGTACTTC.